Shown below are 19 T cell receptor beta chains from a single sample sequenced in a study of blood T cell repertoires in COVID-19. The table came from immunoSEQ multiplex PCR; TCRdb's copy has only in-frame clones and leaves some out. The data show about 160,000 clones, about 89% seen once. The sample was peripheral blood. The receptors were gathered from a man aged 55 to 70 with acute or convalescent COVID-19.

Concerning this clone itself: An end of the junction does not agree with germline; a read error may underlie this. This chain links TRBV20-1 with TRBJ2-2; 9 bases fit TRBD2. Germline assignment: CDR1 DFQATT and CDR2 SNEGSKA (reference sequence). This CDR3 spans 15 amino acids. CDR3 protein: CRASLAGGGTGELFF. The CDR3 nucleotides read TGCCGTGCTAGTTTGGCGGGGGGGGGCACCGGGGAGCTGTTTTTT.

The V call is TRBV11-2, the J call TRBJ1-3; D perhaps matches TRBD1 (6 bases). Per the germline V gene, CDR1 is SGHAT and CDR2 is FQNNGV. The CDR3 totals 15 residues. Between the trimmed V and J ends, which lost 5 bases and 0 bases, there was a span of 11 bases. The CDR3 DNA is TGTGCCAGCAGCACACAGGACAGCTCTGGAAACACCATATATTTT. Protein product: CASSTQDSSGNTIYF.

The rearrangement uses TRBV5-1 and TRBJ1-2, with TRBD1 matching over 8 bases. The CDR3 runs to 14 residues. Losses at the gene ends were 4 bases for V and 6 bases for J; bases not matched to a gene: 8. Germline V gene sequence: CDR1 SGHRS, CDR2 YFSETQ. CDR3 bases: TGCGCCAGCAGCCAGTCACAGGGGGACCATGGCTACACCTTC. Amino acid sequence: CASSQSQGDHGYTF.

The chain carries TRBV10-1 and TRBJ2-7; 7 bases are shared with TRBD1. V was pared by 6 bases and J by 0 bases, with 11 bases of the junction left unmatched. Germline V gene sequence: CDR1 WNHNN, CDR2 SYGVQD (reference sequence). The CDR3 is 16 residues long. Written as DNA, the CDR3 is TGCGCCAGCAGCCGGGGACAGCTTACGAACTCCTACGAGCAGTACTTC. Its protein product is CASSRGQLTNSYEQYF.

This chain joins TRBV5-8 and TRBJ2-4; TRBD1 aligns across 7 bases. Losses at the gene ends were 4 bases for V and 8 bases for J; bases not matched to a gene: 12. The germline V gene has CDR1 SGHTS and CDR2 YDEGEE. This CDR3 region has 15 residues. The CDR3 sequence: CASSVGSGQEDIQYF. CDR3 coding DNA: TGTGCCAGCAGCGTGGGTTCCGGACAGGAGGACATTCAGTACTTC.

The rearrangement uses TRBV5-8 and TRBJ1-5, with D perhaps TRBD1 (5 bases). V was pared by 2 bases and J by 3 bases, with 9 bases between. Germline V lookup: CDR1 SGHTS, CDR2 YDEGEE. The CDR3 extends over 14 amino acids. CDR3 protein: CASSLQANNQPQHF. CDR3 in DNA: TGTGCCAGCAGCTTACAGGCTAACAATCAGCCCCAGCATTTT.

This clone was seen only a few times. The rearrangement uses TRBV1 and TRBJ2-1; the table gives TRBD2 as D, unverified against the DNA. TRBV1 is marked as a pseudogene. CDR3 size: 17 residues. CDR3 residues: CTSSQDTRTSGGVEQFF. The DNA of the CDR3 is TGCACCAGCAGCCAAGATACGAGGACTAGCGGGGGGGTTGAGCAGTTCTTC.

The V gene is TRBV5-5, the J gene TRBJ1-6; D is undetermined. Trimming pared 1 base from V and 4 bases from J, leaving 6 bases between. The CDR3 is 14 residues long. In germline, CDR1 is SGHKS, CDR2 YYEKEE (reference sequence). The CDR3 reads CASSLLLYNSPLHF. The CDR3 coding sequence is TGTGCCAGCAGCTTGCTCTTGTATAATTCACCCCTCCACTTT.

The chain employs TRBV12-3 or TRBV12-4 and TRBJ1-1; D possibly corresponds to TRBD1 (5 bases). This CDR3 is 12 amino acids long. V dropped 2 bases and J dropped 4 bases, with 5 bases sitting between them. The CDR3 bases are TGTGCCAGCAGTTTACAGGGCACTGAAGCTTTCTTT. Translated: CASSLQGTEAFF.

The CDR3 reads CASSKGGTAHTIYF. The DNA of the CDR3 is TGTGCCAGTAGCAAAGGGGGGACAGCCCACACCATATATTTT. The gene calls are TRBV19 and TRBJ1-3, with 7 bases identical to TRBD1. Trimming at V came to 6 bases and at J to 8 bases, leaving 10 bases not matched to a gene. Germline V gene sequence: CDR1 LNHDA, CDR2 SQIVND (reference sequence). The CDR3 sequence is 14 residues long.

The chain recombines TRBV9 with TRBJ2-3, with 10 nucleotides matching TRBD2. J was trimmed by 1 base and V by 3 bases; bases with no gene match: 2. The germline V gene has CDR1 SGDLS and CDR2 YYNGEE. This CDR3 region has 15 residues. The CDR3 loop is CASSAGTSGTDTQYF. The DNA of the CDR3 is TGTGCCAGCAGCGCCGGGACTAGCGGCACAGATACGCAGTATTTT. Full variable domain (missing parts from reference TRBV9 and TRBJ2-3): DSGVTQTPKHLITATGQRVTLRCSPRSGDLSVYWYQQSLDQGLQFLIQYYNGEERAKGNILERFSAQQFPDLHSELNLSSLELGDSALYFCASSAGTSGTDTQYFGPGTRLTVL.

The V gene is TRBV6-5, the J gene TRBJ2-7, with D uncertain. V gave up 5 bases and J gave up 5 bases, with 13 bases separating them. Germline assignment: CDR1 MNHEY and CDR2 SVGAGI. The CDR3 is made up of 13 amino acids. The CDR3 spells CASSLRESHEQYF. The CDR3 nucleotides are TGTGCCAGCAGTCTTCGAGAGAGCCACGAGCAGTACTTC.

This chain joins TRBV21-1 and TRBJ2-1; the table's D call of TRBD1 was not tested on the DNA. TRBV21-1 constitutes a pseudogene. This CDR3 has 13 amino acids. The CDR3: CASSKGQSYEQFF. The CDR3 DNA reads TGTGCCAGCAGCAAAGGACAGTCTTATGAGCAGTTCTTC.

V is TRBV19 and J is TRBJ1-5, with a tentative D call TRBD1 (5 bases). The germline V and J ends were trimmed by 1 base and 6 bases, with 13 bases remaining between them. The CDR3 contains 15 residues. Germline-derived CDR1 and CDR2 are LNHDA and SQIVND (reference sequence). CDR3 amino acids: CASSIGIGGGQPQHF. The CDR3 DNA follows: TGTGCCAGTAGTATAGGAATTGGGGGGGGTCAGCCCCAGCATTTT.

This chain joins TRBV6-1 and TRBJ1-1; D ambiguous. The germline V gene has CDR1 MNHNS and CDR2 SASEGT. Trimming removed 2 bases at V and 10 bases at J, with 8 bases between. This CDR3 contains 11 residues. CDR3 protein: CASSESGRAFF. Written as DNA, the CDR3 is TGTGCCAGCAGTGAAAGTGGGAGAGCTTTCTTT.

This clone was observed a few times. This chain connects TRBV29-1 to TRBJ1-2; 9 bases line up with TRBD1. The CDR3 sequence is 12 residues long. Unmatched junction bases numbered 2, after V lost 2 bases and J lost 7 bases. The V gene's germline CDR1 is SQVTM and CDR2 ANQGSEA. The CDR3 loop reads CSVEWTGAGYTF. The CDR3 nucleotides are TGCAGCGTTGAATGGACAGGGGCTGGCTACACCTTC.

This chain connects TRBV9 to TRBJ1-5; 8 bases fit TRBD1. V shed 3 bases and J 6 bases; nucleotides not matched to a gene: 11. The V gene's germline CDR1 is SGDLS and CDR2 YYNGEE. CDR3 length equals 16 residues. The chain's CDR3 is CASSAGQGMAPQPQHF. The CDR3 nucleotides read TGTGCCAGCAGCGCAGGACAGGGAATGGCCCCTCAGCCCCAGCATTTT.

The chain uses TRBV3-1 (or the pseudogene TRBV3-2) and TRBJ2-7; D not resolved. Germline V gives CDR1 LGHDT, CDR2 YNNKEL (reference sequence). The V end lost 2 bases, the J end lost 4 bases, and 9 bases lay between the germline ends. The CDR3 contains 13 residues. The DNA for the CDR3 is TGTGCCAGCAGCCAATTCCCACGGTACGAGCAGTACTTC. It is translated as CASSQFPRYEQYF.

The sample holds one count of this clone. The rearrangement joins TRBV4-1 to TRBJ2-1; 8 bases are a match to TRBD2. The CDR3 covers 15 residues. J gave up 7 bases and V 3 bases, and 8 bases lay outside the gene matches. Looked up from germline, CDR1 is MGHRA and CDR2 is YSYEKL. Here the CDR3 DNA reads TGCGCCAGCAGCCAGCCGGGACTAGGTGGGAATGAGCAGTTCTTC. This encodes CASSQPGLGGNEQFF.